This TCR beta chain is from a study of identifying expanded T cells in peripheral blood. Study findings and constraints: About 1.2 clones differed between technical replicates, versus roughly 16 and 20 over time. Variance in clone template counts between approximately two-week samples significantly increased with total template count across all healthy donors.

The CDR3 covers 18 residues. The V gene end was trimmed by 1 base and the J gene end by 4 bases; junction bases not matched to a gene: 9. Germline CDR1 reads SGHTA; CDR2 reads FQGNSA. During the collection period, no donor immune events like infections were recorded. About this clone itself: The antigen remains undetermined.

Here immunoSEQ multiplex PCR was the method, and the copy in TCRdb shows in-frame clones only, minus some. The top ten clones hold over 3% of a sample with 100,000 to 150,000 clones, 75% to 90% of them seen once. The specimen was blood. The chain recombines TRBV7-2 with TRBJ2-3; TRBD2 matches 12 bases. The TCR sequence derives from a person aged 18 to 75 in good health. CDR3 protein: CASSLEASGGAASDTQYF. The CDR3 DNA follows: TGTGCCAGCAGCTTAGAGGCTAGCGGGGGGGCTGCGTCAGATACGCAGTATTTT.